A selection of T cell receptor beta chains follows, all from one sample in a study of neurological immune-mediated disorders. TCRdb recomputed calls from the 5' RACE reads with MiXCR, one row per CDR3 protein. The sample gives fewer than 45,000 distinct CDR3 sequences, around 2.5% of which show up once; 12% is in the top ten. The sample comprised PBMCs. The receptors stem from a man younger than 45 with multiple sclerosis. Each CDR3 is given with its conserved first and last residue. A D gene is named only where the DNA matches it firmly. Rows may omit the clone size; those that give it use once, few, many or a size class.

size	V	D	J	DNA	CDR3
many	TRBV3-1	.	TRBJ2-3	TGTGCCAGCAGCCAGCGGGGCACAGATACGCAGTATTTT	CASSQRGTDTQYF
many	TRBV12-3/TRBV12-4	.	TRBJ2-3	TGTGCCAGCAGGCCAATCGAGGGCAGCACAGATACGCAGTATTTT	CASRPIEGSTDTQYF
many	TRBV6-1	TRBD1	TRBJ2-7	TGTGCCAGCAGTGAAGCGGACAGGGCCTACGAGCAGTACTTC	CASSEADRAYEQYF
many	TRBV20-1	TRBD1	TRBJ1-5	TGCAGTGCCGCCATTCGGACAGGCAGCAATCAGCCCCAGCATTTT	CSAAIRTGSNQPQHF
many	TRBV20-1	TRBD2	TRBJ2-1	TGCAGTGCTCCCCCGGGACTAGCGGCGGGTGAGCAGTTCTTC	CSAPPGLAAGEQFF
many	TRBV24-1	TRBD2	TRBJ2-3	TGTGCCACCAGTGAGAGGACTAGCGGACGTAGCACAGATACGCAGTATTTT	CATSERTSGRSTDTQYF
many	TRBV7-7	.	TRBJ2-1	TGTGCCAGCAGCTTAGCAGAGGATGTCTACAATGAGCAGTTCTTC	CASSLAEDVYNEQFF
many	TRBV9	TRBD1	TRBJ2-7	TGTGCCAGCAGCTTTACAGGGGATGGGCCTTACGAGCAGTACTTC	CASSFTGDGPYEQYF
many	TRBV20-1	TRBD1	TRBJ1-1	TGCAGTGCTAGAGGGACAGGTTTGAATCCTGAAGCTTTCTTT	CSARGTGLNPEAFF
.	TRBV7-2	TRBD1	TRBJ2-3	TGTGCCAGCAGCCGGGACAGCAACACAGATACGCAGTATTTT	CASSRDSNTDTQYF
many	TRBV4-3	TRBD1	TRBJ2-1	TGCGCCAGCAGCCAAGATGTACAGGGGTCCTGGAATGAGCAGTTCTTC	CASSQDVQGSWNEQFF
many	TRBV28	TRBD1	TRBJ1-5	TGTGCCAGCAGAGCCGGGACAGGCCATCAGCCCCAGCATTTT	CASRAGTGHQPQHF
many	TRBV10-3	TRBD1	TRBJ2-3	TGTGCCAATGCTCCCGGGACAGGGGATGCAGATACGCAGTATTTT	CANAPGTGDADTQYF
many	TRBV5-4	.	TRBJ1-6	TGTGCCAGCAGCTGGGGACTGCGAGTTTCACCCCTCCACTTT	CASSWGLRVSPLHF
many	TRBV20-1	.	TRBJ2-5	TGCAGTGCTAGAGATCAAAGACGGCAAGAGACCCAGTACTTC	CSARDQRRQETQYF
many	TRBV20-1	TRBD1	TRBJ1-5	TGCAGTGCTAGCCCCAGGCAGGGGGTAACAACCCAGCATTTT	CSASPRQGVTTQHF
many	TRBV7-2	.	TRBJ2-5	TGTGCCAGCAGCTTAGCGGGCAGGGCAGGCGAGACCCAGTACTTC	CASSLAGRAGETQYF
many	TRBV6-5	TRBD1	TRBJ2-7	TGTGCCAGTAGCTGGGGACAGGCAAATTCCGAGCAGTACTTC	CASSWGQANSEQYF
many	TRBV27	.	TRBJ2-7	TGTGCCAGCAGTTTATCGGGGGCTGCCTACGAGCAGTACTTC	CASSLSGAAYEQYF
many	TRBV28	TRBD1	TRBJ1-5	TGTGCCAGCAGTCAGACAGGGGTTTGGGGGCAGCCCCAGCATTTT	CASSQTGVWGQPQHF
many	TRBV5-1	TRBD2	TRBJ2-2	TGCGCCAGCAGCTTTCCGGGACTAGCGACTAACACCGGGGAGCTGTTTTTT	CASSFPGLATNTGELFF
many	TRBV5-1	.	TRBJ1-6	TGCGCCAGCAGCTCGGCCGCAGGGGTCTCCTATAATTCACCCCTCCACTTT	CASSSAAGVSYNSPLHF
many	TRBV6-2/TRBV6-3	.	TRBJ2-7	TGTGCCAGCAGGGGCTTGAGCTCCTACGAGCAGTACTTC	CASRGLSSYEQYF
many	TRBV28	TRBD1	TRBJ1-5	TGTGCCAGCAGTTTCCGGACAGGGGGCCTGGGGAGCAATCAGCCCCAGCATTTT	CASSFRTGGLGSNQPQHF
many	TRBV6-1	.	TRBJ1-1	TGTGCCAGCAGTAAGGCAGAGAACACTGAAGCTTTCTTT	CASSKAENTEAFF
few	TRBV5-1	.	TRBJ2-2	TGCGCCAGCAGCCAGGAAGGGGGGTCGAACACCGGGGAGCTGTTTTTT	CASSQEGGSNTGELFF
many	TRBV6-4	.	TRBJ1-1	TGTGCCAGCAGAGAAGACAGCGCAAACACTGAAGCTTTCTTT	CASREDSANTEAFF
many	TRBV5-1	.	TRBJ1-1	TGCGCCAGCAGCTTGGCAGGAGGACCTGAAGCTTTCTTT	CASSLAGGPEAFF
many	TRBV6-5	TRBD1	TRBJ2-7	TGTGCCAGCAGGTACCTGGACAGGGGTTTCTACGAGCAGTACTTC	CASRYLDRGFYEQYF
many	TRBV7-8	.	TRBJ1-2	TGTGCCAGCAGCTCCGGCCCGGCGCGCTATGGCTACACCTTC	CASSSGPARYGYTF
many	TRBV7-6	.	TRBJ2-3	TGTGCCACCTCACTCGAATGGGACTCGAGCACAGATACGCAGTATTTT	CATSLEWDSSTDTQYF
many	TRBV5-1	TRBD1	TRBJ2-7	TGCGCCAGCGCATGGATCAACTACACAGGGGCCTACGAGCAGTACTTC	CASAWINYTGAYEQYF
medium-sized	TRBV5-1	TRBD1	TRBJ2-2	TGCGCCAGCAGCTTGGCCGGGACAGACACCGGGGAGCTGTTTTTT	CASSLAGTDTGELFF
many	TRBV5-1	TRBD2	TRBJ2-2	TGCGCCAGCAGCAACGGGGGGACCACCGGGGAGCTGTTTTTT	CASSNGGTTGELFF
many	TRBV28	.	TRBJ1-1	TGTGCCAGCAGAGACACCGGGACAATTAACACTGAAGCTTTCTTT	CASRDTGTINTEAFF
many	TRBV12-3/TRBV12-4	.	TRBJ2-2	TGTGCCAGCACCGAGGGCAATGACCCCGGGGAGCTGTTTTTT	CASTEGNDPGELFF
many	TRBV7-3	.	TRBJ2-2	TGTGCCACCGGGGTGAACAGAGGCACCGGGGAGCTGTTTTTT	CATGVNRGTGELFF
.	TRBV27	.	TRBJ2-3	TGTGCCAGCAGTTTAGCAGGGAGTAAAGATACGCAGTATTTT	CASSLAGSKDTQYF